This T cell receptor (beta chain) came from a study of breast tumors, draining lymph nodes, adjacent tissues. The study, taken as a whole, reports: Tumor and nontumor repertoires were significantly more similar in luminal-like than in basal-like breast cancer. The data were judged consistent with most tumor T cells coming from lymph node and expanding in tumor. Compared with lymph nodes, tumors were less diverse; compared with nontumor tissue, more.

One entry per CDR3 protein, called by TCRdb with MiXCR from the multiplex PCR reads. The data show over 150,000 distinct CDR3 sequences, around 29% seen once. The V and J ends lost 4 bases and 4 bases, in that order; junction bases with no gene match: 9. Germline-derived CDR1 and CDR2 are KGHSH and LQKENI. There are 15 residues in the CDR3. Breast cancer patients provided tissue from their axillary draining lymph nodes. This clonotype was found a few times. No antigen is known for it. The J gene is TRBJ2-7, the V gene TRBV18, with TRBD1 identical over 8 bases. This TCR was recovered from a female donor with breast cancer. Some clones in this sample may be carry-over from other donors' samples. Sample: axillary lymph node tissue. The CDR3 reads CASSLYARGQYEQYF. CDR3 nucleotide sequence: TGTGCCAGCTCACTGTACGCCAGGGGGCAGTACGAGCAGTACTTC.